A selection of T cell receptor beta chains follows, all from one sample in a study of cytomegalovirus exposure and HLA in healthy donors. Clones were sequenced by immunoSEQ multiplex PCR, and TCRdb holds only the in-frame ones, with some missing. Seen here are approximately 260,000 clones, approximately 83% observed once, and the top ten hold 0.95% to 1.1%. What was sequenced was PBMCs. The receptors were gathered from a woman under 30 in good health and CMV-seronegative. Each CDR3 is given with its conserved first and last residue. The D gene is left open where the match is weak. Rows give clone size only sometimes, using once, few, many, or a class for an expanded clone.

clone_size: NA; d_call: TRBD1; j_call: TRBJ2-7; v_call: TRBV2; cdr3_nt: TGTGCCAGCAATTTGGGACAGGCCTTGTCCTACGAGCAGTACTTC; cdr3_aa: CASNLGQALSYEQYF
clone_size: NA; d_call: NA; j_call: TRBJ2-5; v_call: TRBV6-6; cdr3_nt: TGTGCCAGCAGTACGTTGACATTAAGCGAGACCCAGTACTTC; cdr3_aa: CASSTLTLSETQYF
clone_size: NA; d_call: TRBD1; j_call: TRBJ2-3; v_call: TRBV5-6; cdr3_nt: TGTGCCAGCAGCTCGGGACAGCACCTTCTCCCCACAGATACGCAGTATTTT; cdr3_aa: CASSSGQHLLPTDTQYF
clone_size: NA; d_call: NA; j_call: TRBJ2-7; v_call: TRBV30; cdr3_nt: TGTGCCTGGAGGTTAGGGGGAAACGAGCAGTACTTC; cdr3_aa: CAWRLGGNEQYF
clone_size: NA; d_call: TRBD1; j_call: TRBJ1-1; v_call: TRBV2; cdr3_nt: TGTGCCAGCAGAAGGGACAGAGCTTTCTTT; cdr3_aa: CASRRDRAFF
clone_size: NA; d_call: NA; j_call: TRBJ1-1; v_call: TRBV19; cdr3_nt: TGTGCCAGTAGTATAGGGCAGGGGAACACTGAAGCTTTCTTT; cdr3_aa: CASSIGQGNTEAFF
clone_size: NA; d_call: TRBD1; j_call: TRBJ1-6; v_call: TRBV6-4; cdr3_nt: TGTGCCAGCAGGATGGACAGGAATAATTCACCCCTCCACTTT; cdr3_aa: CASRMDRNNSPLHF
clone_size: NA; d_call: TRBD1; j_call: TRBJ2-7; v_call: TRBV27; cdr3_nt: TGTGCCAGCAGTTGGGGGACAGGGGGCTACGAGCAGTACTTC; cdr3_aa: CASSWGTGGYEQYF
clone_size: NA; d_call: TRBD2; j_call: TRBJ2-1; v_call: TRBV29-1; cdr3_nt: TGCAGCGCGGCGGGAAAAGGGCTAGCGGGAGGGTATACCTACAATGAGCAGTTCTTC; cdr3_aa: CSAAGKGLAGGYTYNEQFF
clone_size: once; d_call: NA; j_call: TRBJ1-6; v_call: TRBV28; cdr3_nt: TGTGCCAGCAGTTTAGAGGAAGCCTATAATTCACCCCTCCACTTT; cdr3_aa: CASSLEEAYNSPLHF
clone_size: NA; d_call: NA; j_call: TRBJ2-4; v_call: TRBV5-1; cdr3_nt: TGCGCCAGCAGCACGCTGAGCGGGCTCGGAGCCAAAAACATTCAGTACTTC; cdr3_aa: CASSTLSGLGAKNIQYF
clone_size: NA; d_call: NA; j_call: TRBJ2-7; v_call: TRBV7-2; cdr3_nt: TGTGCCAGCAGCCCGGACGGGGTCAACGAGCAGTACTTC; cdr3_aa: CASSPDGVNEQYF
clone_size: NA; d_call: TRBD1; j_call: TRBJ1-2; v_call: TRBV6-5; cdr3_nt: TGTGCCAGCAGGACAGGGGGCAACTATGGCTACACCTTC; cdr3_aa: CASRTGGNYGYTF
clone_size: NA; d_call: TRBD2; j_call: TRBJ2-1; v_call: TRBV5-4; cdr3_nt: TGTGCCAGCAGCTCCCGGACTAGCGGCGCATACAATGAGCAGTTCTTC; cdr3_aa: CASSSRTSGAYNEQFF
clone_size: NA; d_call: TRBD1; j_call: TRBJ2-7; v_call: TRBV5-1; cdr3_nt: TGCGCCAGCAGCATAGACAGGGCGTCCTACGAGCAGTACTTC; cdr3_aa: CASSIDRASYEQYF
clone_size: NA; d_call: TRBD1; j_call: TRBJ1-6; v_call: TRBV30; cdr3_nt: TGTGGCGCCGCCCGTGGACAGGGTGTTATACCCCTCCACTTT; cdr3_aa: CGAARGQGVIPLHF
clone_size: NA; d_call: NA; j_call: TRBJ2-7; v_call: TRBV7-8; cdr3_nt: TGTGCCAGCAGCTTAACCCGGGAGAGCTCCTACGAGCAGTACTTC; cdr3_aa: CASSLTRESSYEQYF
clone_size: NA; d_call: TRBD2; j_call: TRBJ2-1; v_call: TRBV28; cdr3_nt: TGTGCCAGCAGTTTGCTCGGGGGGACGGCGTACAATGAGCAGTTCTTC; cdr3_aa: CASSLLGGTAYNEQFF
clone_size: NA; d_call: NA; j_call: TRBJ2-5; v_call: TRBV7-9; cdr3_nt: TGTGCCAGCAGCTTAGCAGGCGCGGAAGAGACCCAGTACTTC; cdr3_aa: CASSLAGAEETQYF
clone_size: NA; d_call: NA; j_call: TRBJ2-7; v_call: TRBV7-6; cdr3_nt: TGTGCCAGCAGCTTAGCGCGTTATCAGGGCCCCTACGAGCAGTACTTC; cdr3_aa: CASSLARYQGPYEQYF